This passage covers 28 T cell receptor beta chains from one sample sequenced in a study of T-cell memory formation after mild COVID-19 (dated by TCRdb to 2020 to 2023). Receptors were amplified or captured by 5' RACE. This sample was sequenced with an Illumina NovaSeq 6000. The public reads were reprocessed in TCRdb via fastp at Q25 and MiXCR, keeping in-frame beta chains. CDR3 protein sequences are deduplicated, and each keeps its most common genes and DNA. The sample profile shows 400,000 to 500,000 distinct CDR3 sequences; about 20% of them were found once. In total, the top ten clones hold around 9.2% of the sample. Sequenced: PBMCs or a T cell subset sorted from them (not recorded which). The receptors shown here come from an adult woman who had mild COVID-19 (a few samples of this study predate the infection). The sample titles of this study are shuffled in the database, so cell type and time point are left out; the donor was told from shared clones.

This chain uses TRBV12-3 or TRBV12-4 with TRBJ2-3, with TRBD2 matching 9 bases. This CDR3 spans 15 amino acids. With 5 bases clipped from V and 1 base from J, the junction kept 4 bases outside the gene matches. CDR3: CASSQRGDRTDTQYF. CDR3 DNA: TGTGCCAGCAGTCAGCGGGGGGACCGCACAGATACGCAGTATTTT.

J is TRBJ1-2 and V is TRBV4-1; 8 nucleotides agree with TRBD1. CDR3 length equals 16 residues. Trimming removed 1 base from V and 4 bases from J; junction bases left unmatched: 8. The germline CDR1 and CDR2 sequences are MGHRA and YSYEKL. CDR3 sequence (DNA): TGCGCCAGCAGCCAAGTACCGGGACAGGCGACCTATGGCTACACCTTC. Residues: CASSQVPGQATYGYTF.

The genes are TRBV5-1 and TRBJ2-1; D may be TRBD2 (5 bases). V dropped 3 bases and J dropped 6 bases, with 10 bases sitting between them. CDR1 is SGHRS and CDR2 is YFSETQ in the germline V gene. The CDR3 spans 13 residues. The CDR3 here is CASSYRTANEQFF. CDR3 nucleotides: TGCGCCAGCAGCTACCGGACTGCCAATGAGCAGTTCTTC.

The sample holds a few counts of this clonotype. The CDR3 bases are TGTGCCAGCACCGAGGACAGGGCAACCGGGGAGCTGTTTTTT. Its protein product is CASTEDRATGELFF. This chain links TRBV6-5 with TRBJ2-2, with 8 bases matching TRBD1. CDR1 and CDR2 (germline): MNHEY, SVGAGI. CDR3 length: 14 residues. The J segment lost 5 bases and the V segment lost 7 bases, leaving 6 bases of the junction unmatched.

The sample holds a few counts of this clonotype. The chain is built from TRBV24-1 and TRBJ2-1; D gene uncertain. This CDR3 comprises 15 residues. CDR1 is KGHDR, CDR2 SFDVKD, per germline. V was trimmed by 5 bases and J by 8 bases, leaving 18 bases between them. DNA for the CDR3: TGTGCCACCAGTGTTGGGATGGACCACCTCGATGAGCAGTTCTTC. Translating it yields CATSVGMDHLDEQFF.

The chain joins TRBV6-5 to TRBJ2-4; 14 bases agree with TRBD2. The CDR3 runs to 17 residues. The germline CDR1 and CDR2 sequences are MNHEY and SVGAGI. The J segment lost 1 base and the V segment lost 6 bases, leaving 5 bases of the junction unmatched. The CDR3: CASRRLAGGPAKNIQYF. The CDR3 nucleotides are TGTGCCAGCAGGAGACTAGCGGGGGGGCCTGCCAAAAACATTCAGTACTTC.

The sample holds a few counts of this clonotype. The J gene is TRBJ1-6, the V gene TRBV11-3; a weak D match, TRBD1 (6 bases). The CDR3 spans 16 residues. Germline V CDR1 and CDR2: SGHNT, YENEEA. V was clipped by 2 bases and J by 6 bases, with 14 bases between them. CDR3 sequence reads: CASSLRGALGNSPLHF. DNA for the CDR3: TGTGCCAGCAGCTTACGGGGGGCGCTGGGTAATTCACCCCTCCACTTT.

For the CDR3, the DNA is TGTGCCACCAGCAGACGCCGGGGGAATGAAAAACTGTTTTTT. As protein: CATSRRRGNEKLFF. The chain is built from TRBV15 and TRBJ1-4; D is perhaps TRBD1 (5 bases). The length of the CDR3 is 14 residues. Germline assignment: CDR1 LNHNV and CDR2 YYDKDF (reference sequence). The V and J ends lost 2 bases and 5 bases respectively, with 9 bases between them.

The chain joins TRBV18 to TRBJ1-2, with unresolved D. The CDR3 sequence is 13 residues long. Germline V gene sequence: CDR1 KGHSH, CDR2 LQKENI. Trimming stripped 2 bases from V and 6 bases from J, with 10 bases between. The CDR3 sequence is CASSPAEIDGYTF. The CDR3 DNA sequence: TGTGCCAGCTCACCAGCTGAGATCGATGGCTACACCTTC.

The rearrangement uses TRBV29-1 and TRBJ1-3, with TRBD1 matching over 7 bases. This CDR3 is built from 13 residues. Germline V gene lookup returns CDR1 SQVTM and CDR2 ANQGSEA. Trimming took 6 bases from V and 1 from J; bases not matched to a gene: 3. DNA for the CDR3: TGCAGCGTCCTACAGGGGTCTGGAAACACCATATATTTT. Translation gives CSVLQGSGNTIYF.

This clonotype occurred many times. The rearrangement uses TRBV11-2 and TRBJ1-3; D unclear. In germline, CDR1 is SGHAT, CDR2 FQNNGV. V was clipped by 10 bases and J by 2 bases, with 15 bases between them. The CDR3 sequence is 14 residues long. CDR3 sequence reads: CATMQELAGNTIYF. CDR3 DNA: TGTGCCACAATGCAGGAGCTGGCTGGAAACACCATATATTTT.

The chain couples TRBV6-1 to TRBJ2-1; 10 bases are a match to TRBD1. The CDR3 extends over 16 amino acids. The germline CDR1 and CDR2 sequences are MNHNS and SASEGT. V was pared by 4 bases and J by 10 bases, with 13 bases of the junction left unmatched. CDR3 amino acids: CASSVEVGTGAGEQFF. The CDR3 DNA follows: TGTGCCAGCAGTGTGGAGGTAGGGACAGGGGCAGGGGAGCAGTTCTTC.

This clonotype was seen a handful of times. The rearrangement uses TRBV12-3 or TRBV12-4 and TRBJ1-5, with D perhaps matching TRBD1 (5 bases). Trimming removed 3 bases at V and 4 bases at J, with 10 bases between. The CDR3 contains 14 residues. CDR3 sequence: CASSLGEGNQPQHF. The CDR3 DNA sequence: TGTGCCAGCAGTTTGGGGGAGGGAAATCAGCCCCAGCATTTT.

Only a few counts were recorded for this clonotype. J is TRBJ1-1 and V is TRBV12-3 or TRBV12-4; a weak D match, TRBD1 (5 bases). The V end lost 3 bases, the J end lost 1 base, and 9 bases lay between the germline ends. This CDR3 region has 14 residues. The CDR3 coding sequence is TGTGCCAGCAGTTTCCAGGACACGAACACTGAAGCTTTCTTT. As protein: CASSFQDTNTEAFF.

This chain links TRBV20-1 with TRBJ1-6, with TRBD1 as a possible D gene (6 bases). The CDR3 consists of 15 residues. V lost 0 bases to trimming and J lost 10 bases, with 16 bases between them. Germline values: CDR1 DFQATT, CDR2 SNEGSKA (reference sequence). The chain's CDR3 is CSARDYRAERSPLHF. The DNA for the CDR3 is TGCAGTGCTAGAGATTACAGGGCGGAAAGATCACCCCTCCACTTT.

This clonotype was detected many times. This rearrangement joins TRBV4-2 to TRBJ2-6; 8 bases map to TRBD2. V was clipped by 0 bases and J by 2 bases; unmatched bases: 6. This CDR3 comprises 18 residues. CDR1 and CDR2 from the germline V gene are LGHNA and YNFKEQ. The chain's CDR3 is CASSQDPRGAAGANVLTF. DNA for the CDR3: TGTGCCAGCAGCCAAGATCCGCGGGGGGCTGCTGGGGCCAACGTCCTGACTTTC.

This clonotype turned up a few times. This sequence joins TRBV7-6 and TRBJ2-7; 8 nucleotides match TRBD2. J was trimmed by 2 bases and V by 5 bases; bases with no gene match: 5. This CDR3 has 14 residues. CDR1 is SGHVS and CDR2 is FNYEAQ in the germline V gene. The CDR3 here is CASSPLAEAYEQYF. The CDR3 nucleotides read TGTGCCAGCAGCCCACTAGCGGAGGCCTACGAGCAGTACTTC.

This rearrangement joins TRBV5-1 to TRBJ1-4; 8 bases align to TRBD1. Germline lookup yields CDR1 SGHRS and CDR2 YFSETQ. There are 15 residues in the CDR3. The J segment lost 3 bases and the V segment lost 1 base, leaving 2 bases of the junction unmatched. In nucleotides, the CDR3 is TGCGCCAGCAGCTTGCAGGGACAGGCTAATGAAAAACTGTTTTTT. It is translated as CASSLQGQANEKLFF.

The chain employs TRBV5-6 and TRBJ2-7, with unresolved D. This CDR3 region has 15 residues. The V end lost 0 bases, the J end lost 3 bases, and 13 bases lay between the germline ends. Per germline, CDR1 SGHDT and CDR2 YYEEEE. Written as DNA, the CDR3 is TGTGCCAGCAGCTTGGCGGGTAGAACATTCTACGAGCAGTACTTC. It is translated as CASSLAGRTFYEQYF. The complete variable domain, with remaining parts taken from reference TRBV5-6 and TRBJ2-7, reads DAGVTQSPTHLIKTRGQQVTLRCSPKSGHDTVSWYQQALGQGPQFIFQYYEEEERQRGNFPDRFSGHQFPNYSSELNVNALLLGDSALYLCASSLAGRTFYEQYFGPGTRLTVT.

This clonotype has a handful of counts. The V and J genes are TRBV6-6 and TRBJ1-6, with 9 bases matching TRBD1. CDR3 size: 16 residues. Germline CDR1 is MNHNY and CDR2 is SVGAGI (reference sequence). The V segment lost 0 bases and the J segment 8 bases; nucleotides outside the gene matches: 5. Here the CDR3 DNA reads TGTGCCAGCAGTTACTCTCCGAGACAGGGGGATTCACCCCTCCACTTT. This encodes CASSYSPRQGDSPLHF.

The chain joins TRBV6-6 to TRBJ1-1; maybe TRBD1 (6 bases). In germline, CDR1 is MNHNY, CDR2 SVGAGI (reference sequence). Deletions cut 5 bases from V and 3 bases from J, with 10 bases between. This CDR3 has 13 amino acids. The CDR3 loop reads CASSTGPDTEAFF. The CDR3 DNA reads TGTGCCAGCAGTACAGGGCCGGACACTGAAGCTTTCTTT.

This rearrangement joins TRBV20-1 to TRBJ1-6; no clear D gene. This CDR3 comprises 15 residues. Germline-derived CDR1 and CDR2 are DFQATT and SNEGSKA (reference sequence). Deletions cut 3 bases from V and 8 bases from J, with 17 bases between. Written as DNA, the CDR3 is TGCAGTGCTAGTGTTGAACACGCTTTTTATTCACCCCTCCACTTT. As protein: CSASVEHAFYSPLHF.

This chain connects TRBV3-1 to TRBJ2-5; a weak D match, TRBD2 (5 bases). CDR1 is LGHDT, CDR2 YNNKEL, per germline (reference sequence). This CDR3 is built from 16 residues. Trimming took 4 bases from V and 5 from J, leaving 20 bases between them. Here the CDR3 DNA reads TGTGCCAGCAGCCCGCCCCTGGACTCGCTGTGGGAGACCCAGTACTTC. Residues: CASSPPLDSLWETQYF.

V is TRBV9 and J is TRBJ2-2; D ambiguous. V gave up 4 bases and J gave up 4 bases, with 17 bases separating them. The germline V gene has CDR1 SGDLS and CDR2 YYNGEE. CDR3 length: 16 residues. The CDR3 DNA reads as TGTGCCAGCAGCCCTACCTCCGCCAGGAGCACCGGGGAGCTGTTTTTT. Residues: CASSPTSARSTGELFF.

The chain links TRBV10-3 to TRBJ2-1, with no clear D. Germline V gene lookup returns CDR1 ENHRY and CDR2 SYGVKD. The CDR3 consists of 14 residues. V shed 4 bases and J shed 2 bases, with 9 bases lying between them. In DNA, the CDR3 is TGTGCCATCAGTGGGGCTAGGGCCTACAATGAGCAGTTCTTC. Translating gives CAISGARAYNEQFF.

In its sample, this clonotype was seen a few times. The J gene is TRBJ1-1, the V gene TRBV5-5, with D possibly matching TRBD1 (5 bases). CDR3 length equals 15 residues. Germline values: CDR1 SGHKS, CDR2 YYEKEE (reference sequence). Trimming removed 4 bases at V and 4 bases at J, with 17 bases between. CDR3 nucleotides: TGTGCCAGCAGCCCGTGGTCGGGGGAGACCACTGAAGCTTTCTTT. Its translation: CASSPWSGETTEAFF.

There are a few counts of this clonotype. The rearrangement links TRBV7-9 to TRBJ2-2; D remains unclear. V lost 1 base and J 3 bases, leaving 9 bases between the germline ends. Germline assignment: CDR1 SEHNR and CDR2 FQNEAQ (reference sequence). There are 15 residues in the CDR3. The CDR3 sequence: CASSLEIGDTGELFF. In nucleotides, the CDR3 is TGTGCCAGCAGCTTAGAAATAGGCGACACCGGGGAGCTGTTTTTT.

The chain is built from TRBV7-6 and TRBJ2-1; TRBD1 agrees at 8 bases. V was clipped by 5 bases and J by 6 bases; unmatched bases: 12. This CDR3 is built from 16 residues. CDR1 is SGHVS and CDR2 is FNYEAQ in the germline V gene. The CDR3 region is CASSQLPRQGLNEQFF. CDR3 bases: TGTGCCAGCAGCCAACTACCAAGACAGGGGCTCAATGAGCAGTTCTTC.